This TCR beta chain was sequenced for a study of OX40 agonist ivuxolimab in advanced cancers. Systemic immunosuppression or autoimmune disease history was grounds to exclude patients. With baseline, cycle 4 day 1, and cycle 7 day 1 as timepoints, blood was sampled. The method was immunoSEQ multiplex PCR; TCRdb's version includes in-frame clones alone and lacks a portion of them. The table shows 75,000 to 100,000 clones, with roughly 90% occurring only once. The CDR3 extends over 13 amino acids. V was cut by 1 base and J by 14 bases, with 14 bases left in between. Germline V gives CDR1 LGHNA, CDR2 YSLEER.

This clonotype was sampled from an adult with an advanced solid tumor such as melanoma, head and neck, liver or kidney cancer. The sequencing here drew on CD4+ or CD8+ T cells sorted from blood, taken in a trial of the OX40 agonist ivuxolimab. V is TRBV4-3 and J is TRBJ1-4, with D maybe TRBD1 (6 bases). CDR3 sequence: CASSQAGGGWLFF. The CDR3 nucleotides read TGCGCCAGCAGCCAAGCGGGAGGGGGTTGGCTGTTTTTT.